The sample holds a few counts of the clone carrying this T cell receptor beta chain. What it binds is not known. The data stem from a study of human T cells and chemical hapten exposure. Study outcomes and limitations: Those TCRs sitting above 1 in 1000 frequency stayed the same with DPC sensitization.

The CDR3 has 11 amino acids. V dropped 5 bases and J dropped 4 bases, with 6 bases sitting between them. Time point here: healthy volunteer bleed at 6 weeks. Unseparated into fractions, whole blood served as the source from which total RNA was extracted. TCRdb reprocessed the RACE reads with MiXCR, giving one entry per CDR3 protein. The table shows under 90,000 distinct CDR3 sequences, with over 8.5% occurring only once. The receptor comes from a male donor in good health. Some clones in this sample may be carry-over from other donors' samples. Sequenced sample: whole blood. The genes are TRBV12-3 or TRBV12-4 and TRBJ2-7; D is uncertain. The CDR3 nucleotides are TGTGCCAGCAGTCCCAGGTACGAGCAGTACTTC. Translation gives CASSPRYEQYF.